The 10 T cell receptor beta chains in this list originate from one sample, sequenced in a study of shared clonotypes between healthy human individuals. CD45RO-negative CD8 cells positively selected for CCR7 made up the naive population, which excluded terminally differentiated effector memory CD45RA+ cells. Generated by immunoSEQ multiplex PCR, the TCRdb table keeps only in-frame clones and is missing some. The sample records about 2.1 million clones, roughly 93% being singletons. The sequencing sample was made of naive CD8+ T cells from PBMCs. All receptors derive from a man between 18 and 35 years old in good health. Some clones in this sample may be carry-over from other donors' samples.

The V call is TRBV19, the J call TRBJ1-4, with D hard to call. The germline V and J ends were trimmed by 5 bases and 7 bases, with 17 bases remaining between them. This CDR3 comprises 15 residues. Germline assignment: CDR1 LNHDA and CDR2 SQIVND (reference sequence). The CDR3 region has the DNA TGTGCCAGTAGTCCCAGGACTTTTGGCTCTGAAAAACTGTTTTTT. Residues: CASSPRTFGSEKLFF.

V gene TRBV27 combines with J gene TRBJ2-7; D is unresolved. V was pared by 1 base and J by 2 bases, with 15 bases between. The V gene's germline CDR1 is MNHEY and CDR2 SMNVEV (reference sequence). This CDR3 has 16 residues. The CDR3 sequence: CASSLFILGTAYEQYF. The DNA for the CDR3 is TGTGCCAGCAGTTTATTTATATTGGGCACAGCCTACGAGCAGTACTTC.

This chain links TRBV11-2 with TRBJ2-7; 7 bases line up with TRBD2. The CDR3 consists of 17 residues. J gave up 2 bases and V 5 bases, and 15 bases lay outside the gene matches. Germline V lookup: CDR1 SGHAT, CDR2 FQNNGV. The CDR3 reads CASSLPRFGEGTYEQYF. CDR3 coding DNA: TGTGCCAGCAGCCTACCCCGTTTCGGGGAGGGCACCTACGAGCAGTACTTC.

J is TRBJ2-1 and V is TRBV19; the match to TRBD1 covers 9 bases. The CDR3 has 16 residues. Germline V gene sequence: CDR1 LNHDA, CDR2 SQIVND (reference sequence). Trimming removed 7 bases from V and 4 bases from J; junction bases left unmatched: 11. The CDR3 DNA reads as TGTGCCAGTATAGGAGCGACAGGGGGAGATTACAATGAGCAGTTCTTC. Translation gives CASIGATGGDYNEQFF.

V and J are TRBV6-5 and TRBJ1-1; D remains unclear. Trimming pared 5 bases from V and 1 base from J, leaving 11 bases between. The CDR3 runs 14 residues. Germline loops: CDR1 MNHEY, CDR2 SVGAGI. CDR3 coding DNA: TGTGCCAGCAGTAACCGGGATCCGAACACTGAAGCTTTCTTT. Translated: CASSNRDPNTEAFF.

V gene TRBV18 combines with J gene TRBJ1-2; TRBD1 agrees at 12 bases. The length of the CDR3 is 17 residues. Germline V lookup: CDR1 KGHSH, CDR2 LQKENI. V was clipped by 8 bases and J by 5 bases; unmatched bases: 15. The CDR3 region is CASTGTGGLPVAYGYTF. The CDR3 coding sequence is TGTGCCAGCACCGGGACAGGGGGCCTTCCGGTAGCGTATGGCTACACCTTC.

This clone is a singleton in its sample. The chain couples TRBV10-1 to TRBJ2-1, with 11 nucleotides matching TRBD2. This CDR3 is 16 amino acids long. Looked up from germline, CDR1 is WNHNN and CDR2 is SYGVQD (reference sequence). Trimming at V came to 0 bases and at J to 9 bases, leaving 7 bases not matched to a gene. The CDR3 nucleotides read TGCGCCAGCAGTGAGTCGGTAGCGGGAGGGCCGGGTGAGCAGTTCTTC. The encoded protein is CASSESVAGGPGEQFF.

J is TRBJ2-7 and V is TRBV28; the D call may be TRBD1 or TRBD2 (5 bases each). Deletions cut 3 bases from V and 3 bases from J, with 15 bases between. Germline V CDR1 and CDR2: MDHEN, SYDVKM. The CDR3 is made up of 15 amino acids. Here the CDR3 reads CASSFPREIGYEQYF. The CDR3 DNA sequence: TGTGCCAGCAGTTTCCCCAGGGAGATTGGCTACGAGCAGTACTTC.

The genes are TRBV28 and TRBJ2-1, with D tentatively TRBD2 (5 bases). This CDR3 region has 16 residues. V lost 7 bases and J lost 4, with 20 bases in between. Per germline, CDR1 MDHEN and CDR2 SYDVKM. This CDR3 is CASIPLARGLYNEQFF. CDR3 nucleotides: TGTGCCAGCATCCCCCTGGCGAGAGGACTGTACAATGAGCAGTTCTTC.

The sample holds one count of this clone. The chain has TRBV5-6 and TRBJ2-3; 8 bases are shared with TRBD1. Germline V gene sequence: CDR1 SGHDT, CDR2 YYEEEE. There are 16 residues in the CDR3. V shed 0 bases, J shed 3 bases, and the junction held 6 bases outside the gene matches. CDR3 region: CASSLATGGRTDTQYF. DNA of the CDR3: TGTGCCAGCAGCTTGGCAACAGGGGGACGAACAGATACGCAGTATTTT.